This TCR beta chain appears in the sequencing data of a study of blood T cell repertoires in COVID-19. Looked up from germline, CDR1 is MDHEN and CDR2 is SYDVKM. Trimming removed 3 bases at V and 0 bases at J, with 9 bases between. The CDR3 has 15 residues. As handled by the study authors: How many nucleated cells were present was estimated from reference gene primer amplification. Data came from immunoSEQ multiplex PCR; TCRdb stores just in-frame clones and leaves some out. That table gives V, J and clone size, and the DNA gave D and trimming. The table records some 370,000 clones, more than 75% of them present only once. This clone came up a few times. Patients from Seattle were sampled longitudinally, starting during active infection.

The clonotype comes from a woman in her 30s with COVID-19, enrolled during active disease. The chain couples TRBV28 to TRBJ1-3; D perhaps matches TRBD1 (5 bases). The sample was peripheral blood. The CDR3 here is CASSFAGLSGNTIYF. CDR3 bases: TGTGCCAGCAGTTTTGCGGGACTCTCTGGAAACACCATATATTTT.